This is a list of T cell receptor beta chains from one sample in a study of cytomegalovirus exposure and HLA in healthy donors. Produced via immunoSEQ multiplex PCR; TCRdb's table is partial and in-frame only. The sample yields about 160,000 clones, 70% to 85% seen once. Material for sequencing was PBMCs. The receptors were sampled from a man aged 45-65 years in good health and CMV-seropositive. Both conserved end residues are trimmed from each CDR3. Fields, in order: V gene, CDR3 protein.

v_call: TRBV5-6; cdr3_aa: ASSFFGAGRAGNTIY
v_call: TRBV5-1; cdr3_aa: ASSRLVTSTDTQY
v_call: TRBV11-2; cdr3_aa: ASSLTGEETQY
v_call: TRBV19; cdr3_aa: ASSRDSRETQY
v_call: TRBV11-2; cdr3_aa: ASSYRTSGGLNEQF
v_call: TRBV6-5; cdr3_aa: ASRAGIDYGYT
v_call: TRBV18; cdr3_aa: ASSPPASYEQY
v_call: TRBV25-1; cdr3_aa: ASSPKQGTGYGYT
v_call: TRBV5-5; cdr3_aa: ASSGGDFSSTDTQY
v_call: TRBV15; cdr3_aa: ATTRTGTNEQY
v_call: TRBV6-5; cdr3_aa: ASSYGGVGATQY
v_call: TRBV11-3; cdr3_aa: ASSRGPDGNTEAF
v_call: TRBV19; cdr3_aa: ATGGQGGEKLF
v_call: TRBV9; cdr3_aa: ASSVGQGSTPGANVLT
v_call: TRBV5-1; cdr3_aa: ASSLDTALEAF
v_call: TRBV7-2; cdr3_aa: ASSLLSNRGTQY
v_call: TRBV6-1; cdr3_aa: ASSEDSRMNTEAF
v_call: TRBV7-9; cdr3_aa: ASSSPREGLSTEAF
v_call: TRBV11-1; cdr3_aa: ASSLEQGAYEAF
v_call: TRBV5-4; cdr3_aa: ASSSSTSGRTNEQF
v_call: TRBV10-3; cdr3_aa: AISGQGDQETQY
v_call: TRBV14; cdr3_aa: ASSQDHRDYGYT
v_call: TRBV18; cdr3_aa: ASSPTRGPNTEAF
v_call: TRBV14; cdr3_aa: ASSQVKTGALRGMNTEAF
v_call: TRBV27; cdr3_aa: ASKTGTGNNQPQH
v_call: TRBV7-9; cdr3_aa: ASSFRERGPSPEAF
v_call: TRBV5-1; cdr3_aa: ASRGRGPNEKLF
v_call: TRBV4-2; cdr3_aa: ASSQVTGQSFYEQY
v_call: TRBV27; cdr3_aa: ASKRTGHTEAF
v_call: TRBV29-1; cdr3_aa: SVVHESDTQY
v_call: TRBV29-1; cdr3_aa: SVQGQLAIGYGYT
v_call: TRBV4-2; cdr3_aa: ASSQRTSGGANTGELF
v_call: TRBV30; cdr3_aa: AWTPLGVYGYT
v_call: TRBV10-2; cdr3_aa: ASRAGGGNEQF
v_call: TRBV5-4; cdr3_aa: ASSLMTGFGEKLF
v_call: TRBV20-1; cdr3_aa: SAALTGEQF
v_call: TRBV19; cdr3_aa: ASSRQGLQPQH
v_call: TRBV7-6; cdr3_aa: ASSLRSGRGDEKLF
v_call: TRBV19; cdr3_aa: ASSLSPGTPYQPQH
v_call: TRBV6-5; cdr3_aa: ASRTAMNTEAF
v_call: TRBV2; cdr3_aa: ASSEGPGGAVELF
v_call: TRBV4-1; cdr3_aa: ASSQEGQGAVTEAF
v_call: TRBV5-1; cdr3_aa: ASSLGGSYQETQY
v_call: TRBV6-1; cdr3_aa: ASSDRTGKTAAF
v_call: TRBV7-3; cdr3_aa: ASSFSSGGETQY
v_call: TRBV10-2; cdr3_aa: ASSEYRRGTEAF
v_call: TRBV15; cdr3_aa: ATSRSIDDRGQQY
v_call: TRBV18; cdr3_aa: ASSRGAPGMDTQY